This TCR beta chain was captured by sequencing in a study of blood T cell repertoires in COVID-19. The wider study: Acute and convalescent COVID-19 samples came from the United States, Italy and Spain. Sources were T cells, B-cell-depleted T cells, or PBMCs; the material itself was cDNA or gDNA.

From germline, CDR1 is SNHLY and CDR2 FYNNEI. V was pared by 5 bases and J by 6 bases, with 3 bases of the junction left unmatched. The length of the CDR3 is 13 residues. Followed over time, Seattle patients had been enrolled while infection was active. In the original workflow: Amplified reference gene primers provided the basis for estimating nucleated cell counts. Libraries were prepared by immunoSEQ multiplex PCR; TCRdb keeps only in-frame clonotypes and omits some of them. The V and J calls and clone size are taken from that table; D and trimming were inferred from the DNA. The sample includes 200,000 to 250,000 clones, about 87% of them seen just once.

This TCR was recovered from a man aged 25-45 years with COVID-19, enrolled during active disease. The sample comprised peripheral blood. The chain uses TRBV2 and TRBJ2-2; TRBD1 matches 7 bases. The CDR3, as DNA: TGTGCCAGCAGTAACAGGGGATCCGGGGAGCTGTTTTTT. Its translation is CASSNRGSGELFF. Full variable domain (missing parts from reference TRBV2 and TRBJ2-2): EPEVTQTPSHQVTQMGQEVILRCVPISNHLYFYWYRQILGQKVEFLVSFYNNEISEKSEIFDDQFSVERPDGSNFTLKIRSTKLEDSAMYFCASSNRGSGELFFGEGSRLTVL.